The 16 T cell receptor beta chains given below trace back to one sample, sequenced in a study of T cells after yellow fever vaccination (dated by TCRdb to between 2017 and 2020). Taken with the paper, the label for treatment or condition translates to: live attenuated yellow fever vaccine strain. The library was prepared using 5' RACE. The listed sequencing device is Illumina NovaSeq 6000. TCRdb trimmed the raw reads at Q25, called clones with MiXCR and kept productive beta chains. One record per CDR3 amino acid sequence lists the most common genes and DNA. Recorded for this sample are 170,000 or so distinct CDR3 sequences; about a tenth of them occurred a single time. The ten largest account for roughly 33% of the sample. The sequencing used CD8+ T cells sorted from PBMCs, collected 45 days after the yellow fever booster vaccination. These receptors all stem from a young man who received the YFV17D yellow fever vaccine.

This clonotype has a handful of counts. The chain combines TRBV9 with TRBJ1-2; no reliable D call. This CDR3 region has 11 residues. Germline assignment: CDR1 SGDLS and CDR2 YYNGEE. V was shortened by 0 bases and J by 9 bases, with 6 bases between the two germline ends. The CDR3 loop is CASSVGSSYTF. The CDR3 DNA follows: TGTGCCAGCAGCGTAGGAAGCAGCTACACCTTC.

Only a few counts were recorded for this clonotype. The V call is TRBV30, the J call TRBJ2-7; 11 bases are shared with TRBD1. With 5 bases clipped from V and 6 bases from J, the junction kept 9 bases outside the gene matches. The length of the CDR3 is 14 residues. Germline CDR1 is GTSNPN and CDR2 is SVGIG (reference sequence). The CDR3 nucleotides read TGTGCCTGGCGACCGGGACAGGGGGGAAGCGAGCAGTACTTC. It codes for CAWRPGQGGSEQYF.

This chain uses TRBV6-6 with TRBJ1-2, with 7 bases fitting TRBD1. V lost 7 bases to trimming and J lost 4 bases; unmatched junction nucleotides: 12. The CDR3 contains 15 residues. The germline CDR1 and CDR2 sequences are MNHNY and SVGAGI (reference sequence). CDR3 protein: CASTIGQEGLYGYTF. Here the CDR3 DNA reads TGTGCCAGCACGATCGGACAGGAGGGTCTCTATGGCTACACCTTC.

V usage is TRBV6-6 and J usage is TRBJ1-5, with D possibly being TRBD1 (5 bases). This CDR3 is built from 17 residues. The V gene lost 7 bases and the J gene lost 0 bases, with 19 bases spanning the gap. Germline CDR1 MNHNY, CDR2 SVGAGI (reference sequence). The DNA of the CDR3 is TGTGCCAGCACCCAGCAGGGACTACTCTATAGCAATCAGCCCCAGCATTTT. As protein: CASTQQGLLYSNQPQHF.

V is TRBV4-1 and J is TRBJ2-3; D is unresolved. There are 15 residues in the CDR3. Trimming took off 4 bases at V and 0 bases at J, with 11 bases between the two ends. The V gene's germline CDR1 is MGHRA and CDR2 YSYEKL. DNA of the CDR3: TGCGCCAGCAGCCCAACCGAGACTAGCACAGATACGCAGTATTTT. It codes for CASSPTETSTDTQYF.

The chain links TRBV6-2 or TRBV6-3 to TRBJ1-2; D perhaps matches TRBD1 (5 bases). Germline CDR1 reads MNHEY; CDR2 reads SVGEGT. There are 14 residues in the CDR3. V was shortened by 0 bases and J by 5 bases, with 10 bases between the two germline ends. CDR3 protein: CASSYSKGMYGYTF. DNA of the CDR3: TGTGCCAGCAGTTACTCGAAGGGGATGTATGGCTACACCTTC.

This clonotype was seen more than once but under ten times. This chain connects TRBV7-9 to TRBJ1-1; 12 bases align to TRBD1. The CDR3 has 15 residues. With V trimmed by 6 bases and J by 4 bases, 6 bases remained unmatched. Germline CDR1 SEHNR, CDR2 FQNEAQ (reference sequence). Written as DNA, the CDR3 is TGTGCCAGCAGTTATCCGGGACAGGGGGCCACTGAAGCTTTCTTT. It translates to CASSYPGQGATEAFF.

This clonotype was seen many times. V usage is TRBV12-3 or TRBV12-4 and J usage is TRBJ2-3; D uncertain. V was shortened by 0 bases and J by 1 base, with 8 bases between the two germline ends. The CDR3 has 15 amino acids. In DNA form, the CDR3 reads TGTGCCAGCAGTTTAGCCTTCGTCGGCACAGATACGCAGTATTTT. Translated, it gives CASSLAFVGTDTQYF.

This clonotype was counted between two and nine times. The chain joins TRBV12-3 or TRBV12-4 to TRBJ1-1; the match to TRBD1 covers 7 bases. There are 16 residues in the CDR3. Losses at the gene ends were 4 bases for V and 6 bases for J; bases not matched to a gene: 14. The CDR3 loop reads CASSSQDRESFAEAFF. The CDR3 nucleotides read TGTGCCAGCAGTTCACAAGACAGGGAGAGTTTCGCTGAAGCTTTCTTT.

This clonotype was seen only a few times. CDR3 nucleotide sequence: TGTGCCAGCAGTTTAGCGGGGGGAGGGTATGAGCAGTTCTTC. Translation: CASSLAGGGYEQFF. This chain joins TRBV6-5 and TRBJ2-1; 10 bases fit TRBD2. V was pared by 4 bases and J by 8 bases, with 5 bases of the junction left unmatched. Germline lookup yields CDR1 MNHEY and CDR2 SVGAGI. The CDR3 is 14 amino acids.

V gene TRBV11-1 combines with J gene TRBJ1-1, with 7 bases aligning to TRBD1. After removal of 3 bases from V and 0 bases from J, the junction contained 4 bases not matched to a gene. This CDR3 contains 15 residues. Germline values: CDR1 SGHAT, CDR2 FQDESV (reference sequence). For the CDR3, the DNA is TGTGCCAGCAGCTTCTACAGGGGAATGAACACTGAAGCTTTCTTT. Translation: CASSFYRGMNTEAFF.

J is TRBJ2-5 and V is TRBV25-1; possible D gene TRBD2, 5 bases. Germline V gives CDR1 MGHDK, CDR2 SYGVNS. The ends were cut back, 8 bases at V and 5 bases at J, with 21 bases in the middle. This CDR3 spans 15 amino acids. Here the CDR3 reads CASSSRASRGETQYF. CDR3 DNA sequence: TGTGCCAGCTCCTCTAGGGCCAGCAGAGGGGAGACCCAGTACTTC. The full variable domain, its missing parts supplied by reference TRBV25-1 and TRBJ2-5, is EADIYQTPRYLVIGTGKKITLECSQTMGHDKMYWYQQDPGMELHLIHYSYGVNSTEKGDLSSESTVSRIRTEHFPLTLESARPSHTSQYLCASSSRASRGETQYFGPGTRLLVL.

In this sample, this clonotype turned up a few times. A junction boundary mismatches the germline segment, possibly from a read error. The chain recombines TRBV7-7 with TRBJ2-1; 7 bases line up with TRBD2. CDR1 and CDR2 from the germline V gene are SSHAT and FNYEAQ (reference sequence). This CDR3 is built from 14 residues. The chain's CDR3 is CASSLGRAGNEQFF. DNA for the CDR3: TGTGCTAGCAGCTTAGGTAGAGCGGGGAATGAGCAGTTCTTC.

This clonotype was seen at least ten times. The chain joins TRBV5-1 to TRBJ1-1; no definite D call. Trimming cost V 0 bases and J 4 bases, with 13 bases left between them. CDR3 length: 15 residues. The germline gives CDR1 SGHRS, CDR2 YFSETQ. This chain's CDR3 is CASSLGRFGSTEAFF. The DNA for the CDR3 is TGCGCCAGCAGCTTGGGTAGGTTCGGGTCCACTGAAGCTTTCTTT.

In this sample, this clonotype turned up a few times. The gene calls are TRBV6-2 or TRBV6-3 and TRBJ1-5; possible D gene TRBD1, 5 bases. The germline V gene encodes CDR1 MNHEY and CDR2 SVGEGT. Trimming shortened V by 4 bases and J by 2 bases, and 9 bases separated the two germline ends. CDR3 size: 14 residues. The CDR3: CASSFPGGNQPQHF. Written as DNA, the CDR3 is TGTGCCAGCAGTTTCCCGGGGGGCAATCAGCCCCAGCATTTT.

The sample holds many counts of this clonotype. This chain links TRBV15 with TRBJ2-3; 8 nucleotides align to TRBD1. The ends lost 7 bases at V and 2 bases at J; junction bases unmatched: 8. Germline CDR1 is LNHNV and CDR2 is YYDKDF (reference sequence). This CDR3 has 15 residues. CDR3 nucleotide sequence: TGTGCCACCACCCGGGACAGGCACTACACAGATACGCAGTATTTT. It is translated as CATTRDRHYTDTQYF.